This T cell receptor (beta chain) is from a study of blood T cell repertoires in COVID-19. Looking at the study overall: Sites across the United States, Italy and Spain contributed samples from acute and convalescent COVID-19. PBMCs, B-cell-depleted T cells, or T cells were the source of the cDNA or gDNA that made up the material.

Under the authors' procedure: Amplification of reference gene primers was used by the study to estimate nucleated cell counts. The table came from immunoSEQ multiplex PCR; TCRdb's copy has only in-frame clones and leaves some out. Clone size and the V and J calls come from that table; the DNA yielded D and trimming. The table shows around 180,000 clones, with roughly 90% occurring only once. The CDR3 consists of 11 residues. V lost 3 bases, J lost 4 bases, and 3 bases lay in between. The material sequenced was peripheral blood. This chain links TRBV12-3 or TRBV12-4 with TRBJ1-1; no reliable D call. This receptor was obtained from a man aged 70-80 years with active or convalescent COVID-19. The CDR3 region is CASSFVTEAFF. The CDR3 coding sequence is TGTGCCAGCAGTTTCGTCACTGAAGCTTTCTTT.